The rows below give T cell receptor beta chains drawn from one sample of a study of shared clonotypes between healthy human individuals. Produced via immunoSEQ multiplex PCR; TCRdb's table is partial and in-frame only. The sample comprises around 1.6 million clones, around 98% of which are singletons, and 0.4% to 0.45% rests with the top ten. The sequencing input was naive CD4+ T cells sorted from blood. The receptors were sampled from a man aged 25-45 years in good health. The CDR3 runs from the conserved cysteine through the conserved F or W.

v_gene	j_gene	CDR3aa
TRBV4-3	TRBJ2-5	CASSQDVVRQETQYF
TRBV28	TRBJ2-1	CDPGSWNNEQFF
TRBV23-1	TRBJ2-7	CASSPYSYEQYF
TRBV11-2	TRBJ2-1	CASSLLRGLGNEQFF
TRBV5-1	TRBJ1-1	CASSSSGVTEAFF
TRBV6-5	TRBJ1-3	CASKGQGTKGTIYF
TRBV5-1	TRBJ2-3	CASSLPRSDTQYF
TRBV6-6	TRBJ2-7	CASRWTSGSLYEQYF
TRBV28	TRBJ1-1	CASSLNRESAFF
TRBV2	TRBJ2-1	CASSGINYNEQFF
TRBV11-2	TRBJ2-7	CASSLDPTTTAEQYF
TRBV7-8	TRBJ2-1	CASSLRTRLDSYNEQFF
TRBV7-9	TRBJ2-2	CASSFYQGLGTGELFF
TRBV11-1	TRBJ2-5	CASSLWAREETQYF
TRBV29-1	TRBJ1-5	CSVAQGVGDNQPQHF
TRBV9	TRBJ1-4	CASSPRGWATNEKLFF
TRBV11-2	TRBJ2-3	CASSSGLAGRYTDTQYF
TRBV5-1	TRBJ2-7	CASSLASGTLEQYF
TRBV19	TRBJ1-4	CASSIGGQGAIGKLFF
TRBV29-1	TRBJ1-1	CSVDLRGKSEAFF
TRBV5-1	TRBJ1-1	CASSPDRGEAFF
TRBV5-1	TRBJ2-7	CASSLLPAGMREQYF
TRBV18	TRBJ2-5	CASSPGVGGTQYF
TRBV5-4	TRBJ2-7	CASSPTGFNEQYF
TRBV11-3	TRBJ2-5	CASSPRGLATPETQHF
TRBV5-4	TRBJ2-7	CASSLAGTGSYEQYF
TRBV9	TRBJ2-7	CASSVGPGRGSGEQYF
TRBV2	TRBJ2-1	CASSEEVGVNEQFF
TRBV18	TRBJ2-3	CASSPPDSSSTDTQYF
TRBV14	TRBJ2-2	CASSQGRGTNTGELFF
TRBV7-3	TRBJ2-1	CASRLAGGLYNEQFF
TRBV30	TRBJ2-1	CAWRTSGPYNEQFF
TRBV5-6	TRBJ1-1	CASSLAGGLNTEAFF
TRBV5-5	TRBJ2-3	CASSLFPGRTDTQYF
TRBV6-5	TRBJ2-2	CASSRNGWGGELFF
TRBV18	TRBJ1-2	CASSPGTGLDGYTF
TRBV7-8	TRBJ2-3	CASSLSQLLDTQYF